The sequence of this T cell receptor (beta chain) was determined in a study of PD-1 blockade in classical Hodgkin lymphoma. Broader study findings: Patients who began taking nivolumab under 1 year after ASCT were left out.

Profiling relied on immunoSEQ multiplex PCR, and the TCRdb table lists in-frame clones only, not all of them. The sample carries roughly 150,000 clones, about four fifths recorded once. For this clone: Its antigen is currently unknown.

All patients experienced relapse after autologous stem cell transplantation, and brentuximab vedotin exposure was variable. The starting material was peripheral blood mononuclear cells (PBMCs), obtained before the second cycle of nivolumab. The sequence came from a human donor with classical Hodgkin lymphoma.

CDR3 loop: CASSLGDSTDTQYF. The CDR3 region has the DNA TGTGCCAGCAGCTTGGGGGACAGCACAGATACGCAGTATTTT. This chain uses TRBV7-3 with TRBJ2-3; D may be TRBD1 or TRBD2 (5 bases each). The CDR3 contains 14 residues. Trimming pared 3 bases from V and 0 bases from J, leaving 7 bases between. The germline gives CDR1 SGHTA, CDR2 FQGTGA.